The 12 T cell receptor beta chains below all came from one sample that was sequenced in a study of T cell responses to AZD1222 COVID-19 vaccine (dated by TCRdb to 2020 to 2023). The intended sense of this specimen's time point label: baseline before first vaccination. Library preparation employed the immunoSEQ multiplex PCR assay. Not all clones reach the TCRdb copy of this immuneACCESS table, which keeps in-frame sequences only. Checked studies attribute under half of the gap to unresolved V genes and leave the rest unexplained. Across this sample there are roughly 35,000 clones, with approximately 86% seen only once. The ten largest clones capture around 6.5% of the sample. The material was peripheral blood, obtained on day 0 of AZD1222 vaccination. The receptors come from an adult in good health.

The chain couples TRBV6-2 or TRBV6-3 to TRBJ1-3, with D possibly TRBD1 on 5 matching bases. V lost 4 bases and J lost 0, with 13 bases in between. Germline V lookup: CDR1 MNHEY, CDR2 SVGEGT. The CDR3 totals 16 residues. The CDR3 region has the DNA TGTGCCAGCAGTTCGGGGACGCCCACCTCTGGAAACACCATATATTTT. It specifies CASSSGTPTSGNTIYF.

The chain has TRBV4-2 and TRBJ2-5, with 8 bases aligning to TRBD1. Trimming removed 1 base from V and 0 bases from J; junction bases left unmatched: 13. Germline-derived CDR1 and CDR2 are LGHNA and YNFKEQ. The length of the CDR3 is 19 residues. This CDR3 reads CASSQGGAGPGGDQETQYF. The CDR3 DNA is TGTGCCAGCAGCCAAGGTGGGGCGGGGCCAGGGGGCGACCAAGAGACCCAGTACTTC.

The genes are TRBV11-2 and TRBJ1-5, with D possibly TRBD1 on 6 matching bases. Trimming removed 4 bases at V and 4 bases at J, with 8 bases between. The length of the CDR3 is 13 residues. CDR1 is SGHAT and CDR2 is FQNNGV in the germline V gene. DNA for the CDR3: TGTGCCAGCAGCTATACAGGGAATCAGCCCCAGCATTTT. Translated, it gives CASSYTGNQPQHF.

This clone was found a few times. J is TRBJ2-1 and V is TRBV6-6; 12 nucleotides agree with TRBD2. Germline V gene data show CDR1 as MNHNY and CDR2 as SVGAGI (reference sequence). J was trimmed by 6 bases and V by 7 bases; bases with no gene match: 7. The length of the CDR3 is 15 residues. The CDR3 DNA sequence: TGTGCCAGCACCCTGCTAGCGGGAGGGTCCAATGAGCAGTTCTTC. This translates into CASTLLAGGSNEQFF.

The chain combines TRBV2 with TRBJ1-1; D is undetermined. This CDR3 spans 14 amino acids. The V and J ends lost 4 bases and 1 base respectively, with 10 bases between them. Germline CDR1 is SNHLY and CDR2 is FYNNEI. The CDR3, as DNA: TGTGCCAGCAGTGTGGCGGGCACGAACACTGAAGCTTTCTTT. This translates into CASSVAGTNTEAFF.

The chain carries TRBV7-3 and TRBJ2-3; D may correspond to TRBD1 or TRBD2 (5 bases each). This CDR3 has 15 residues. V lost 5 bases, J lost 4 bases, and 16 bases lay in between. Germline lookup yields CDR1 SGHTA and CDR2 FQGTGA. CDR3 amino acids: CASSLLGASSDTQYF. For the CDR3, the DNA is TGTGCCAGCAGCCTACTCGGGGCTTCCTCAGATACGCAGTATTTT.

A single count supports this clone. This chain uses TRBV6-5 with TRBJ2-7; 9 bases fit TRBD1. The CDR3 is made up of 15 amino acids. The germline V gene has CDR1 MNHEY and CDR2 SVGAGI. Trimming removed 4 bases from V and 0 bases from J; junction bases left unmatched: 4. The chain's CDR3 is CASSLGQGSSYEQYF. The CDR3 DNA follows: TGTGCCAGCAGTTTGGGACAGGGTAGCTCCTACGAGCAGTACTTC.

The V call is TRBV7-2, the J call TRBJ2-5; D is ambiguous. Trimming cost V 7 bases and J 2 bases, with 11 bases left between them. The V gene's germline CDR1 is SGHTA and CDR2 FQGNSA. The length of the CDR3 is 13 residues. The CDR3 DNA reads TGTGCCAGCACCCCCCGGAGACAAGAGACCCAGTACTTC. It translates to CASTPRRQETQYF.

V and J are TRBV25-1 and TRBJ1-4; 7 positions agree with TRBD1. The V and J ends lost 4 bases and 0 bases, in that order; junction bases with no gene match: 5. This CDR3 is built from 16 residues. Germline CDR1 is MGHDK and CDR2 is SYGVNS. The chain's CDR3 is CASSGTGFATNEKLFF. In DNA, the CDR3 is TGTGCCAGCAGTGGGACAGGTTTTGCAACTAATGAAAAACTGTTTTTT.

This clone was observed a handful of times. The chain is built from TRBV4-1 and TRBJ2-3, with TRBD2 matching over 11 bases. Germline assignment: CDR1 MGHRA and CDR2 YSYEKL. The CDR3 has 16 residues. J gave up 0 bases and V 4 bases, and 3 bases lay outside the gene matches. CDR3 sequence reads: CASSRGTSGSTDTQYF. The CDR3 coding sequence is TGCGCCAGCAGCCGAGGGACTAGCGGAAGCACAGATACGCAGTATTTT.

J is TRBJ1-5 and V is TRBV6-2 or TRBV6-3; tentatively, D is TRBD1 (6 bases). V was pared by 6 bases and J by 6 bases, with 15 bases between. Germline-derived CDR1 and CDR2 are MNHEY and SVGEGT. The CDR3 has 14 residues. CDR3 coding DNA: TGTGCCAGCAGCTCCGGGACAATGTCTCAGCCCCAGCATTTT. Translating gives CASSSGTMSQPQHF.

Written as DNA, the CDR3 is TGTGCCAGCACCGAGGGACTAGCGAACTCCTACGAGCAGTACTTC. Its protein product is CASTEGLANSYEQYF. V and J are TRBV5-4 and TRBJ2-7; 10 bases line up with TRBD2. This CDR3 is built from 15 residues. Per the germline V gene, CDR1 is SGHNT and CDR2 is YYREEE (reference sequence). After removal of 6 bases from V and 0 bases from J, the junction contained 6 bases not matched to a gene.